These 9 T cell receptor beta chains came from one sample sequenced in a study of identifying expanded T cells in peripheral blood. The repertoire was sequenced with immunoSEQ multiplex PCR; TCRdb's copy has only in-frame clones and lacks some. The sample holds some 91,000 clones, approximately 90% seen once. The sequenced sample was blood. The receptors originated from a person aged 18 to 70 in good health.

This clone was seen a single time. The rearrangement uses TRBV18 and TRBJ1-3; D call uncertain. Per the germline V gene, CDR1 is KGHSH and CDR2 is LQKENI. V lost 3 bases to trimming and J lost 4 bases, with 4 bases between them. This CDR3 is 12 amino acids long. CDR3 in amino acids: CASSPDGNTIYF. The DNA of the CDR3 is TGTGCCAGCTCACCCGACGGAAACACCATATATTTT.

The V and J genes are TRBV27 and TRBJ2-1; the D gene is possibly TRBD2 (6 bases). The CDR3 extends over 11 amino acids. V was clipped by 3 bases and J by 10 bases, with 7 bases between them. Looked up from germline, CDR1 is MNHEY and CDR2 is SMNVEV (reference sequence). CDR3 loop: CASSFRGEQFF. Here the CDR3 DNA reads TGTGCCAGCAGTTTCCGGGGGGAGCAGTTCTTC.

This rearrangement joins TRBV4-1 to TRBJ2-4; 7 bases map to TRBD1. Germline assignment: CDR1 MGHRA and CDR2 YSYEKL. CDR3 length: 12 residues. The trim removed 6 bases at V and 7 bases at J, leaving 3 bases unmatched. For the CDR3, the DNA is TGCGCCAGCAGTCCGGACAGGAACATTCAGTACTTC. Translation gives CASSPDRNIQYF.

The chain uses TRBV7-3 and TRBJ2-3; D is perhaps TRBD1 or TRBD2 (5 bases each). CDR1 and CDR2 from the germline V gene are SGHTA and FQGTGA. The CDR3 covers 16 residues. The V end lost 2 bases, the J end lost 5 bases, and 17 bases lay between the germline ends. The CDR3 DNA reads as TGTGCCAGCAGCTTAGTCCCCCGGGGCCCGAAAGATACGCAGTATTTT. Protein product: CASSLVPRGPKDTQYF.

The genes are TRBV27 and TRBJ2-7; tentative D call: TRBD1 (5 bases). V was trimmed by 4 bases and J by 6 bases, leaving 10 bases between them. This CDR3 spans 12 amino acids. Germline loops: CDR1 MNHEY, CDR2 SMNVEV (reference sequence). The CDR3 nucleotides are TGTGCCAGCAGTTCCTCAGGGTCCGAGCAGTACTTC. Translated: CASSSSGSEQYF.

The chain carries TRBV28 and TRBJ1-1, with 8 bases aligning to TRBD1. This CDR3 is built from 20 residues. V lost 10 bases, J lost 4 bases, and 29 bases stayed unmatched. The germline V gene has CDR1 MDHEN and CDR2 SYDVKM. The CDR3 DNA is TGTGCCATCACCCACCGGACCAGCCCAACAGGGGGTTTGTGGAGCACTGAAGCTTTCTTT. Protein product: CAITHRTSPTGGLWSTEAFF.

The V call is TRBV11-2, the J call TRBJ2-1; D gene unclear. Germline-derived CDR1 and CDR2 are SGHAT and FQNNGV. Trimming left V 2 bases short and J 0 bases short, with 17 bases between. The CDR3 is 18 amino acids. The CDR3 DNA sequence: TGTGCCAGCAGCTTATCTCGCGGAAATCGACACTCCTACAATGAGCAGTTCTTC. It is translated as CASSLSRGNRHSYNEQFF. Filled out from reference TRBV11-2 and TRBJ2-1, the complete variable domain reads EAGVAQSPRYKIIEKRQSVAFWCNPISGHATLYWYQQILGQGPKLLIQFQNNGVVDDSQLPKDRFSAERLKGVDSTLKIQPAKLEDSAVYLCASSLSRGNRHSYNEQFFGPGTRLTVL.

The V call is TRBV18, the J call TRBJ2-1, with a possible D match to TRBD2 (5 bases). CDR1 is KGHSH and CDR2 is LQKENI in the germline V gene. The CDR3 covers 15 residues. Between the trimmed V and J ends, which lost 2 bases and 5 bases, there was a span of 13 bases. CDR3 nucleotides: TGTGCCAGCTCACCAAGGCTAGCTGGAGACAATGAGCAGTTCTTC. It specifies CASSPRLAGDNEQFF.

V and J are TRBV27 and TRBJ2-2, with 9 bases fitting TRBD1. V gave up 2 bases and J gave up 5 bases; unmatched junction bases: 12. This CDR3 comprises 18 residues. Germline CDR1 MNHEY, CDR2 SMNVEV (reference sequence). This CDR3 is CASSLTPGTGLGTGELFF. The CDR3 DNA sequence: TGTGCCAGCAGTTTAACTCCCGGGACAGGGCTGGGGACCGGGGAGCTGTTTTTT.